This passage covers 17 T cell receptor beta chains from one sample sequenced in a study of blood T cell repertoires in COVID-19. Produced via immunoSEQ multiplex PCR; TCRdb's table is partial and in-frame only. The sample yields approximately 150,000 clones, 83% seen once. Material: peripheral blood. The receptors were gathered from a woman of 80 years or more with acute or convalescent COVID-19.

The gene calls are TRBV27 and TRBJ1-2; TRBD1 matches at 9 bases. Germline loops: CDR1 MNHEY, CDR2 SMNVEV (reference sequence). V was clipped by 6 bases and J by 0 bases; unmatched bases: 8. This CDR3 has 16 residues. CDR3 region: CASSPTGGLSNYGYTF. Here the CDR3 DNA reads TGTGCCAGCAGCCCAACAGGGGGCTTGTCTAACTATGGCTACACCTTC.

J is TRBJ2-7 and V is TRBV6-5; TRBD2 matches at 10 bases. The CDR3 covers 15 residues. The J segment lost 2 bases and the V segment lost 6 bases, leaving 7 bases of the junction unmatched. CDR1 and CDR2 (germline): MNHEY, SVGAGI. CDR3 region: CASSVGTSVPYEQYF. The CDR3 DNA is TGTGCCAGCAGCGTCGGGACTAGCGTTCCCTACGAGCAGTACTTC.

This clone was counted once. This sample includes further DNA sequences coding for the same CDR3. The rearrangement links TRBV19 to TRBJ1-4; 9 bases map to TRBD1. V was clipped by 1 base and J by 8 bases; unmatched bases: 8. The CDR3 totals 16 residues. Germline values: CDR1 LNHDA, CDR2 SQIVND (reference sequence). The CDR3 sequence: CASSIGTGTGNEKLFF. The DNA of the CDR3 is TGTGCCAGTAGTATAGGGACCGGGACAGGGAACGAAAAACTGTTTTTT.

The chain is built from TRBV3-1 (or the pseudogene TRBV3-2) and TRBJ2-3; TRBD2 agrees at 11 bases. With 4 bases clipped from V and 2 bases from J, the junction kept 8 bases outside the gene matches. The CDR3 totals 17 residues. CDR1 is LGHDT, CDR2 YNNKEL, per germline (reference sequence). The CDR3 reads CASSRSSSGRPTDTQYF. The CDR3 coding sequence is TGTGCCAGCAGCCGGAGTTCTAGCGGGAGGCCCACAGATACGCAGTATTTT.

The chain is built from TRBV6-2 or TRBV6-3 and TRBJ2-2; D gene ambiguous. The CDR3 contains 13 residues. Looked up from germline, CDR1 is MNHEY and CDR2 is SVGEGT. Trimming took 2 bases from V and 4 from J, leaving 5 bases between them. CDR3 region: CASSYRSTGELFF. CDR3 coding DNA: TGTGCCAGCAGTTACAGGAGCACCGGGGAGCTGTTTTTT.

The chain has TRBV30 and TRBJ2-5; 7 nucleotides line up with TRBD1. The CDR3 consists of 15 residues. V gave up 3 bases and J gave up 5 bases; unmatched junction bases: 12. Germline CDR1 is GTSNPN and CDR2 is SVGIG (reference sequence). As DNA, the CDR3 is TGTGCCTGGAGCCGGGATCGGGACAGAGAGGAGACCCAGTACTTC. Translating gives CAWSRDRDREETQYF. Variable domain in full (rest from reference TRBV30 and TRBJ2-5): SQTIHQWPATLVQPVGSPLSLECTVEGTSNPNLYWYRQAAGRGLQLLFYSVGIGQISSEVPQNLSASRPQDRQFILSSKKLLLSDSGFYLCAWSRDRDREETQYFGPGTRLLVL.

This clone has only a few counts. CDR3 protein: CASSLAPGGHYEQYF. For the CDR3, the DNA is TGTGCCAGTAGTCTAGCGCCGGGAGGACATTACGAGCAGTACTTC. The chain couples TRBV19 to TRBJ2-7, with 7 bases identical to TRBD2. CDR3 size: 15 residues. The V gene's germline CDR1 is LNHDA and CDR2 SQIVND (reference sequence). Germline trimming cut 5 bases from V and 4 bases from J; bases unmatched to any gene: 11.

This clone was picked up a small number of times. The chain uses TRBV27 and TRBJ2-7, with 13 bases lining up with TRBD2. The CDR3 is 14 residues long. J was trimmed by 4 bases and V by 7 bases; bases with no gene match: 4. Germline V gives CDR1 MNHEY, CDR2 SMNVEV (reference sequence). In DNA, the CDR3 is TGTGCCAGCAAGGGACTAGCGGGAAGTTACGAGCAGTACTTC. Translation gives CASKGLAGSYEQYF.

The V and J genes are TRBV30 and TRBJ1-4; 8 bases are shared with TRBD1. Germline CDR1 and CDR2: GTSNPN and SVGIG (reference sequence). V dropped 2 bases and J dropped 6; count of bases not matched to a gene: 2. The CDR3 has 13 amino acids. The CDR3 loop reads CAWSTTGDEKLFF. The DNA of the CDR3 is TGTGCCTGGAGTACGACAGGGGATGAAAAACTGTTTTTT.

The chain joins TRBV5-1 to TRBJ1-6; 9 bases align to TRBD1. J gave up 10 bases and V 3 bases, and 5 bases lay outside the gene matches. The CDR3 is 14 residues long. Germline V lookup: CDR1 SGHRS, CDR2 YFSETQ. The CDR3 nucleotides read TGCGCCAGCAGCTGGACAGGGGTTGAGTCACCCCTCCACTTT. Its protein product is CASSWTGVESPLHF.

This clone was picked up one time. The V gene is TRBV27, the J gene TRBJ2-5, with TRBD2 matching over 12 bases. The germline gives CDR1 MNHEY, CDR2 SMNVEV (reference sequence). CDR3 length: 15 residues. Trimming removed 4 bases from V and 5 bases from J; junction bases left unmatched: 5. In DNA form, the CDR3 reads TGTGCCAGCAGTTCGACTAGCGGGAGTAGTGAGACCCAGTACTTC. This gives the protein CASSSTSGSSETQYF.

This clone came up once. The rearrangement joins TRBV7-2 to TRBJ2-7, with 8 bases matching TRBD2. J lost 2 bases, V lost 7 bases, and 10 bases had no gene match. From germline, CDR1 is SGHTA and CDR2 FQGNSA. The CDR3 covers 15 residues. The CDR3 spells CASTYTAGLAYEQYF. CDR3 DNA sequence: TGTGCCAGCACCTACACTGCGGGACTAGCCTACGAGCAGTACTTC.

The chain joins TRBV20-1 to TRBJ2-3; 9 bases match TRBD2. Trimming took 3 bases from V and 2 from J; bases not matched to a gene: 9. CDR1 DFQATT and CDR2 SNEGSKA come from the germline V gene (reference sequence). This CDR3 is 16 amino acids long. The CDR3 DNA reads TGCAGTGCTAGTGCTAGCGGGGAGCCTTACACAGATACGCAGTATTTT. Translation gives CSASASGEPYTDTQYF.

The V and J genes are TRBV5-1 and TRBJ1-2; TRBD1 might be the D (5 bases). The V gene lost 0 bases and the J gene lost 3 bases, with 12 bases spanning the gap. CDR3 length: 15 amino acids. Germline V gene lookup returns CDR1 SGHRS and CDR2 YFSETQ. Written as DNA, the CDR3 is TGCGCCAGCAGCTTGGGGCAGGGTGTACACTATGGCTACACCTTC. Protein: CASSLGQGVHYGYTF.

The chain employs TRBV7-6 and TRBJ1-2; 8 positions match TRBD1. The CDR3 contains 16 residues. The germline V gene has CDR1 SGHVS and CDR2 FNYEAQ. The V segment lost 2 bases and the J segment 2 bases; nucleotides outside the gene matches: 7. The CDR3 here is CASSLSGGTGNYGYTF. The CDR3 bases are TGTGCCAGCAGCTTATCCGGGGGGACAGGAAACTATGGCTACACCTTC.

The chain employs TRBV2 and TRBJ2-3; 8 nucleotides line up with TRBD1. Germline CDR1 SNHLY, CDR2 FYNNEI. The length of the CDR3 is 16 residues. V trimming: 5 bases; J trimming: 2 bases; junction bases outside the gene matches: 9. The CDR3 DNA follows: TGTGCCAGCAGTTCCAGGACAGGGTTGATCACAGATACGCAGTATTTT. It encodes CASSSRTGLITDTQYF.

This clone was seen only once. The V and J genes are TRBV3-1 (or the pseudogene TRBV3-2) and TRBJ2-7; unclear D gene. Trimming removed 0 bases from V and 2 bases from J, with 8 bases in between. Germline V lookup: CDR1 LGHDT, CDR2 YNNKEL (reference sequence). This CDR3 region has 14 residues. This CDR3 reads CASSQDRRTYEQYF. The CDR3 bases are TGTGCCAGCAGCCAAGATAGGCGGACCTACGAGCAGTACTTC.